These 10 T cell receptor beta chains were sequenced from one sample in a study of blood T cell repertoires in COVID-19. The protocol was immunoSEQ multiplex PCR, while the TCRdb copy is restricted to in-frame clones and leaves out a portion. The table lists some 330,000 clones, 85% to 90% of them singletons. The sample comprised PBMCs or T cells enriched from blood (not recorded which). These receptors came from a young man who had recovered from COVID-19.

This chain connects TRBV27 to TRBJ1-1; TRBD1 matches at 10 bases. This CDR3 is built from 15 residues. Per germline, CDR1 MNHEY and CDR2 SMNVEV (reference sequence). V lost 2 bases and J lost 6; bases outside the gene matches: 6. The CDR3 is CASSLPGTGVPEAFF. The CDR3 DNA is TGTGCCAGCAGTTTACCCGGGACAGGGGTGCCTGAAGCTTTCTTT.

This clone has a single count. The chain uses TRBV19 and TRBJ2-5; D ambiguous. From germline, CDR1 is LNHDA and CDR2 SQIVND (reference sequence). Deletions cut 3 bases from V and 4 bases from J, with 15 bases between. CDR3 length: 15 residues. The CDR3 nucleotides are TGTGCCAGTAGTATTCAGGTGGCGTACACAGAGACCCAGTACTTC. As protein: CASSIQVAYTETQYF.

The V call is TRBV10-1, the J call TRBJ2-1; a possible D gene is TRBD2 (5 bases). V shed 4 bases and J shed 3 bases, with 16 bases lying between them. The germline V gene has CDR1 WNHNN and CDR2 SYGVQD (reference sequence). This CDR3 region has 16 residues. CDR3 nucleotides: TGCGCCAGCAGTGCACTCCCGGGAAAGGGCTACAATGAGCAGTTCTTC. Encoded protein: CASSALPGKGYNEQFF.

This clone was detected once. The CDR3 coding sequence is TGTGCCAGCAGTGTAGGCAGCGGGACCACCAATGAGCAGTTCTTC. Amino acid sequence: CASSVGSGTTNEQFF. The J gene is TRBJ2-1, the V gene TRBV2; 7 bases are a match to TRBD2. CDR1 and CDR2 (germline): SNHLY, FYNNEI. Trimming at V came to 4 bases and at J to 6 bases, leaving 9 bases not matched to a gene. The CDR3 consists of 15 residues.

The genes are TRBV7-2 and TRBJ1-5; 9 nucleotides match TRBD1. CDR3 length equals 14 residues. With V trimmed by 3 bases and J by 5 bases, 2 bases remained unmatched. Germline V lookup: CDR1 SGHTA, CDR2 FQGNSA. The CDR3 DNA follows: TGTGCCAGCAGCTTGACAGGGGGGGATCAGCCCCAGCATTTT. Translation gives CASSLTGGDQPQHF.

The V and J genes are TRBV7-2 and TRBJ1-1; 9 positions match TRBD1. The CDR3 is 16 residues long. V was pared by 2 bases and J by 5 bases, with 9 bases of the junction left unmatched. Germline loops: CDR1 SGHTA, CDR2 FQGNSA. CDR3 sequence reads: CASSLMTGGLGTEAFF. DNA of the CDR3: TGTGCCAGCAGCTTAATGACAGGGGGATTGGGGACTGAAGCTTTCTTT. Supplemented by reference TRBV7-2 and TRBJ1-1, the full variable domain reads GAGVSQSPSNKVTEKGKDVELRCDPISGHTALYWYRQSLGQGLEFLIYFQGNSAPDKSGLPSDRFSAERTGGSVSTLTIQRTQQEDSAVYLCASSLMTGGLGTEAFFGQGTRLTVV.

This chain's CDR3 is CASSFSGTGGDGYTF. Written as DNA, the CDR3 is TGTGCCAGCAGCTTCTCCGGGACAGGGGGGGATGGCTACACCTTC. V usage is TRBV7-9 and J usage is TRBJ1-2; 11 bases are shared with TRBD1. This CDR3 region has 15 residues. After removal of 3 bases from V and 6 bases from J, the junction contained 6 bases not matched to a gene. Germline V gives CDR1 SEHNR, CDR2 FQNEAQ (reference sequence).

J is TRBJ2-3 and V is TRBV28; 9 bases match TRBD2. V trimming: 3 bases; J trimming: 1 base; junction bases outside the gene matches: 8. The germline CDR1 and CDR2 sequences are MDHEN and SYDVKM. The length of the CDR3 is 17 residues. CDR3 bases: TGTGCCAGCAGTTTCTTGGCGGGGGGGTATGGCACAGATACGCAGTATTTT. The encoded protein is CASSFLAGGYGTDTQYF.

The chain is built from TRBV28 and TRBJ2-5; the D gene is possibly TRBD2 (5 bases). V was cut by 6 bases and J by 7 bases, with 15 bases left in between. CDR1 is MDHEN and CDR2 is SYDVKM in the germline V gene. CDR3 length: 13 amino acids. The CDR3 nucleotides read TGTGCCAGCAGACGACCGGGGAAGGGGACCCAGTACTTC. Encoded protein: CASRRPGKGTQYF.

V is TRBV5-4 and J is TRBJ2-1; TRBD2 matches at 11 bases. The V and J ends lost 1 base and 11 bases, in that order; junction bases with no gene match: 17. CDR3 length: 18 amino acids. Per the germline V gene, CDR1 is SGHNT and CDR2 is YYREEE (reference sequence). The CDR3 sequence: CASSLYGILAGVGAKQFF. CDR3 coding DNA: TGTGCCAGCAGCTTGTACGGGATACTAGCGGGGGTGGGCGCAAAGCAGTTCTTC.